Listed below are T cell receptor beta chains from one sample, sequenced in a study of shared clonotypes between healthy human individuals. TCRdb keeps only in-frame clones here, not all; method: immunoSEQ multiplex PCR. The repertoire holds around 1,900,000 clones, with around 93% as singletons. Sequenced material: naive CD8+ T cells from PBMCs. These TCRs come from a man between 18 and 35 years old in good health. Some clones in this sample may be carry-over from other donors' samples. Both conserved end residues are part of each CDR3. Fields, in order: CDR3 protein, CDR3 DNA, V gene, clone size, J gene, D gene. A D gene is named only where the DNA matches it firmly. Part of the rows lack a size; the others show once, few, many or a class for expanded clones.

CDR3 protein: CASRAGTSGRQTQYF; CDR3 DNA: TGCGCCAGCAGGGCCGGGACTAGCGGGAGGCAGACCCAGTACTTC; V gene: TRBV10-1; clone size: -; J gene: TRBJ2-5; D gene: TRBD2
CDR3 protein: CASSLGPAQNYGYTF; CDR3 DNA: TGTGCCAGCAGCTTGGGTCCCGCCCAAAACTATGGCTACACCTTC; V gene: TRBV5-4; clone size: -; J gene: TRBJ1-2; D gene: -
CDR3 protein: CASRIGVPVSYEQYF; CDR3 DNA: TGCGCCAGCAGAATCGGGGTTCCCGTCTCCTACGAGCAGTACTTC; V gene: TRBV10-2; clone size: -; J gene: TRBJ2-7; D gene: -
CDR3 protein: CATSRGTERDEQYF; CDR3 DNA: TGTGCCACCAGCAGAGGGACAGAGAGGGACGAGCAGTACTTC; V gene: TRBV15; clone size: -; J gene: TRBJ2-7; D gene: -
CDR3 protein: CASSTRQGSGEQYF; CDR3 DNA: TGTGCCAGCAGCACCCGACAGGGATCGGGCGAGCAGTACTTC; V gene: TRBV9; clone size: -; J gene: TRBJ2-7; D gene: TRBD1
CDR3 protein: CASSQDGGSGYEQYF; CDR3 DNA: TGCGCCAGCAGCCAAGATGGCGGGAGTGGGTACGAGCAGTACTTC; V gene: TRBV4-3; clone size: -; J gene: TRBJ2-7; D gene: TRBD2
CDR3 protein: CASSIAESYGYTF; CDR3 DNA: TGTGCCAGTAGTATTGCAGAAAGCTATGGCTACACCTTC; V gene: TRBV19; clone size: -; J gene: TRBJ1-2; D gene: -
CDR3 protein: CASSLSGGNGYTF; CDR3 DNA: TGTGCCAGCAGTTTATCAGGGGGAAATGGCTACACCTTC; V gene: TRBV27; clone size: -; J gene: TRBJ1-2; D gene: -
CDR3 protein: CAISEPTSGLADYEQYF; CDR3 DNA: TGTGCCATCAGTGAGCCTACCTCGGGACTAGCGGACTACGAGCAGTACTTC; V gene: TRBV10-3; clone size: -; J gene: TRBJ2-7; D gene: TRBD2
CDR3 protein: CASSSPGTGHTGELFF; CDR3 DNA: TGTGCCAGCAGCTCCCCCGGGACAGGGCACACCGGGGAGCTGTTTTTT; V gene: TRBV7-6; clone size: -; J gene: TRBJ2-2; D gene: TRBD1
CDR3 protein: CASSPRGVHTHQETQYF; CDR3 DNA: TGTGCCAGCAGCCCTCGGGGTGTCCATACTCACCAAGAGACCCAGTACTTC; V gene: TRBV7-9; clone size: -; J gene: TRBJ2-5; D gene: -
CDR3 protein: CASSTQGGPLEQYF; CDR3 DNA: TGTGCCAGCAGTACCCAGGGTGGTCCGCTCGAGCAGTACTTC; V gene: TRBV28; clone size: -; J gene: TRBJ2-7; D gene: -
CDR3 protein: CASSFSTGPYEQYF; CDR3 DNA: TGTGCCAGCAGCTTCTCTACAGGACCCTACGAGCAGTACTTC; V gene: TRBV7-2; clone size: -; J gene: TRBJ2-7; D gene: -
CDR3 protein: CASSLYTGTGALYEQYF; CDR3 DNA: TGTGCCAGCAGTTTATATACGGGGACGGGAGCGCTGTACGAGCAGTACTTC; V gene: TRBV28; clone size: once; J gene: TRBJ2-7; D gene: -
CDR3 protein: CASRETVPSLRERGEQYF; CDR3 DNA: TGTGCCAGCAGGGAAACCGTCCCTTCCTTGCGGGAGCGGGGCGAGCAGTACTTC; V gene: TRBV6-1; clone size: once; J gene: TRBJ2-7; D gene: TRBD2
CDR3 protein: CASSVGSGSTDTQYF; CDR3 DNA: TGTGCCAGCAGCGTAGGGAGCGGGAGCACAGATACGCAGTATTTT; V gene: TRBV9; clone size: -; J gene: TRBJ2-3; D gene: -
CDR3 protein: CASSSREKQDTQYF; CDR3 DNA: TGTGCCAGCAGCTCTAGAGAGAAACAGGATACGCAGTATTTT; V gene: TRBV11-2; clone size: once; J gene: TRBJ2-3; D gene: -
CDR3 protein: CASSQVHAGSSYEQYF; CDR3 DNA: TGTGCCAGCAGCCAAGTACATGCAGGGAGCTCCTACGAGCAGTACTTC; V gene: TRBV4-2; clone size: -; J gene: TRBJ2-7; D gene: -
CDR3 protein: CASSATVYNEQFF; CDR3 DNA: TGTGCCAGCAGCGCGACAGTGTACAATGAGCAGTTCTTC; V gene: TRBV7-8; clone size: once; J gene: TRBJ2-1; D gene: -
CDR3 protein: CASSLGLAGHASYEQYF; CDR3 DNA: TGCGCCAGCAGCCTGGGACTAGCGGGGCACGCATCCTACGAGCAGTACTTC; V gene: TRBV4-1; clone size: -; J gene: TRBJ2-7; D gene: TRBD2
CDR3 protein: CASSGRGRTEAFF; CDR3 DNA: TGTGCCAGCAGTGGCAGGGGTCGCACTGAAGCTTTCTTT; V gene: TRBV2; clone size: -; J gene: TRBJ1-1; D gene: -
CDR3 protein: CSADGSRSSYNEQFF; CDR3 DNA: TGCAGCGCCGACGGTTCCAGAAGCTCCTACAATGAGCAGTTCTTC; V gene: TRBV29-1; clone size: -; J gene: TRBJ2-1; D gene: -
CDR3 protein: CASSLVQRYPSSYNEQFF; CDR3 DNA: TGTGCCAGCAGCTTAGTTCAGCGTTACCCTAGTTCCTACAATGAGCAGTTCTTC; V gene: TRBV11-1; clone size: -; J gene: TRBJ2-1; D gene: -
CDR3 protein: CASSLGTSGRDYEQYF; CDR3 DNA: TGTGCCAGCAGCCTCGGGACTAGCGGGAGGGATTACGAGCAGTACTTC; V gene: TRBV7-9; clone size: -; J gene: TRBJ2-7; D gene: TRBD2
CDR3 protein: CARWLADTYEQYF; CDR3 DNA: TGTGCCAGGTGGCTAGCTGATACCTACGAGCAGTACTTC; V gene: TRBV7-6; clone size: -; J gene: TRBJ2-7; D gene: -
CDR3 protein: CASSLGLRRRETQYF; CDR3 DNA: TGTGCCAGCAGCTTAGGACTGCGGAGAAGAGAGACCCAGTACTTC; V gene: TRBV7-2; clone size: -; J gene: TRBJ2-5; D gene: -
CDR3 protein: CASSPTRSETQYF; CDR3 DNA: TGTGCCAGCAGCCCGACTAGAAGCGAGACCCAGTACTTC; V gene: TRBV14; clone size: -; J gene: TRBJ2-5; D gene: -
CDR3 protein: CARGLAGIGETQYF; CDR3 DNA: TGTGCCAGAGGACTAGCGGGGATCGGAGAGACCCAGTACTTC; V gene: TRBV2; clone size: -; J gene: TRBJ2-5; D gene: TRBD2
CDR3 protein: CAWSFGTSKGRPTNEKLFF; CDR3 DNA: TGTGCCTGGTCGTTCGGGACATCTAAGGGGAGACCAACTAATGAAAAACTGTTTTTT; V gene: TRBV30; clone size: -; J gene: TRBJ1-4; D gene: -
CDR3 protein: CASSIMLAGVDEQYF; CDR3 DNA: TGTGCCAGTAGTATAATGCTAGCGGGAGTGGACGAGCAGTACTTC; V gene: TRBV19; clone size: -; J gene: TRBJ2-7; D gene: TRBD2
CDR3 protein: CASSTSGREINEQFF; CDR3 DNA: TGTGCCAGCAGCACTAGCGGGAGGGAAATCAATGAGCAGTTCTTC; V gene: TRBV7-6; clone size: once; J gene: TRBJ2-1; D gene: TRBD2
CDR3 protein: CASSVQGATNEKLFF; CDR3 DNA: TGTGCCAGCAGCGTACAGGGGGCGACTAATGAAAAACTGTTTTTT; V gene: TRBV28; clone size: -; J gene: TRBJ1-4; D gene: TRBD1
CDR3 protein: CASRVPLGNSPLHF; CDR3 DNA: TGTGCCAGCAGGGTTCCCTTGGGGAATTCACCCCTCCACTTT; V gene: TRBV28; clone size: -; J gene: TRBJ1-6; D gene: -
CDR3 protein: CASSLFKQMGTEAFF; CDR3 DNA: TGTGCCAGCAGCTTGTTTAAGCAAATGGGGACTGAAGCTTTCTTT; V gene: TRBV5-4; clone size: -; J gene: TRBJ1-1; D gene: -
CDR3 protein: CASSLVQGSKNYGYTF; CDR3 DNA: TGTGCCAGCAGTTTAGTACAGGGAAGCAAAAACTATGGCTACACCTTC; V gene: TRBV28; clone size: -; J gene: TRBJ1-2; D gene: -
CDR3 protein: CASSQDRSTSDTQYF; CDR3 DNA: TGCGCCAGCAGCCAAGATAGGTCCACGTCAGATACGCAGTATTTT; V gene: TRBV4-3; clone size: -; J gene: TRBJ2-3; D gene: -
CDR3 protein: CASSFPTGNTEAFF; CDR3 DNA: TGTGCCAGCAGTTTTCCCACAGGGAACACTGAAGCTTTCTTT; V gene: TRBV27; clone size: once; J gene: TRBJ1-1; D gene: -
CDR3 protein: CASSLAFQGWDQETQYF; CDR3 DNA: TGCGCCAGCAGCTTGGCATTCCAGGGGTGGGACCAAGAGACCCAGTACTTC; V gene: TRBV5-1; clone size: -; J gene: TRBJ2-5; D gene: -
CDR3 protein: CATRGLAGVHTGELFF; CDR3 DNA: TGCGCCACTAGGGGACTAGCGGGAGTTCATACCGGGGAGCTGTTTTTT; V gene: TRBV10-2; clone size: -; J gene: TRBJ2-2; D gene: TRBD2
CDR3 protein: CASSDNRGQETQYF; CDR3 DNA: TGTGCCAGCAGTGACAACAGGGGGCAAGAGACCCAGTACTTC; V gene: TRBV6-6; clone size: -; J gene: TRBJ2-5; D gene: TRBD1
CDR3 protein: CASSPFGAGEQYF; CDR3 DNA: TGTGCCAGCAGTCCATTCGGGGCCGGGGAGCAGTACTTC; V gene: TRBV27; clone size: -; J gene: TRBJ2-7; D gene: -
CDR3 protein: CASSLQSQPQHF; CDR3 DNA: TGTGCCAGCAGCTTACAATCCCAGCCCCAGCATTTT; V gene: TRBV7-9; clone size: -; J gene: TRBJ1-5; D gene: -
CDR3 protein: CASSPTGIPYEQYF; CDR3 DNA: TGTGCCAGCAGCCCTACAGGGATACCCTACGAGCAGTACTTC; V gene: TRBV7-9; clone size: -; J gene: TRBJ2-7; D gene: -
CDR3 protein: CASSFRGNEQFF; CDR3 DNA: TGTGCCAGCAGTTTCCGGGGAAATGAGCAGTTCTTC; V gene: TRBV28; clone size: -; J gene: TRBJ2-1; D gene: -
CDR3 protein: CASSQDTDTNYGYTF; CDR3 DNA: TGTGCCAGCAGCCAAGATACAGACACTAACTATGGCTACACCTTC; V gene: TRBV4-2; clone size: -; J gene: TRBJ1-2; D gene: -
CDR3 protein: CSARGLQNIQYF; CDR3 DNA: TGCAGCGCCAGGGGGCTACAAAACATTCAGTACTTC; V gene: TRBV29-1; clone size: -; J gene: TRBJ2-4; D gene: TRBD1
CDR3 protein: CASSLPATGSYNEQFF; CDR3 DNA: TGTGCCAGCAGTTTACCCGCTACTGGCTCCTACAATGAGCAGTTCTTC; V gene: TRBV27; clone size: -; J gene: TRBJ2-1; D gene: -
CDR3 protein: CASSHGQVTQYF; CDR3 DNA: TGTGCCAGCAGCCACGGACAGGTTACTCAGTACTTC; V gene: TRBV11-2; clone size: -; J gene: TRBJ2-4; D gene: TRBD1
CDR3 protein: CASSDFPGELFF; CDR3 DNA: TGTGCCAGCAGTGATTTTCCCGGGGAGCTGTTTTTT; V gene: TRBV2; clone size: -; J gene: TRBJ2-2; D gene: -
CDR3 protein: CASSQRSGAEAFF; CDR3 DNA: TGCGCCAGCAGCCAAAGGTCTGGGGCTGAAGCTTTCTTT; V gene: TRBV4-3; clone size: once; J gene: TRBJ1-1; D gene: -
CDR3 protein: CASSLAMDGTQYF; CDR3 DNA: TGTGCCAGCAGCTTGGCCATGGACGGTACGCAGTATTTT; V gene: TRBV5-6; clone size: -; J gene: TRBJ2-3; D gene: -
CDR3 protein: CSVRQGVSYTF; CDR3 DNA: TGCAGCGTTCGACAGGGGGTCAGCTACACCTTC; V gene: TRBV29-1; clone size: -; J gene: TRBJ1-2; D gene: TRBD1
CDR3 protein: CASSWGFNEQFF; CDR3 DNA: TGTGCCAGCAGTTGGGGGTTCAATGAGCAGTTCTTC; V gene: TRBV27; clone size: -; J gene: TRBJ2-1; D gene: -
CDR3 protein: CASSQDIRTASTNEKLFF; CDR3 DNA: TGCGCCAGCAGCCAAGATATTCGTACAGCGTCAACTAATGAAAAACTGTTTTTT; V gene: TRBV4-3; clone size: -; J gene: TRBJ1-4; D gene: -